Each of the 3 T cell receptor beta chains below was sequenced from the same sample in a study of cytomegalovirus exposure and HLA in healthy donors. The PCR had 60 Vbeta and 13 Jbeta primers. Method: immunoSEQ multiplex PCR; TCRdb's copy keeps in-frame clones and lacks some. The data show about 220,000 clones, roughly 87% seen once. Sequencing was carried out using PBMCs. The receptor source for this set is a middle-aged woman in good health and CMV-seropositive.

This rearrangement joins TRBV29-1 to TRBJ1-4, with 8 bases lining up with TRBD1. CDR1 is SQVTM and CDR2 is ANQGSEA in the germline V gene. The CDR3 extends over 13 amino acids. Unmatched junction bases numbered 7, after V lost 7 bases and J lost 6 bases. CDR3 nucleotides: TGCAGCGCAAGGACAGGGTGGGATGAAAAACTGTTTTTT. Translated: CSARTGWDEKLFF. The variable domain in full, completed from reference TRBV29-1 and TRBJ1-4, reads SAVISQKPSRDICQRGTSLTIQCQVDSQVTMMFWYRQQPGQSLTLIATANQGSEATYESGFVIDKFPISRPNLTFSTLTVSNMSPEDSSIYLCSARTGWDEKLFFGSGTQLSVL.

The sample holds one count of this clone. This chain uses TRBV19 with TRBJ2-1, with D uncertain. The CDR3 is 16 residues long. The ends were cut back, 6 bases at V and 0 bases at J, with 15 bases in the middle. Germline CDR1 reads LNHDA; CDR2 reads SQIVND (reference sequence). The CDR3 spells CASSLLNPSSYNEQFF. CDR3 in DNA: TGTGCCAGTAGCCTGCTGAACCCGAGCTCCTACAATGAGCAGTTCTTC.

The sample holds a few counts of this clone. CDR3 amino acids: CASSLGLAGYEQYF. The CDR3 bases are TGTGCCAGCAGCTTAGGGCTGGCAGGCTACGAGCAGTACTTC. The V and J genes are TRBV7-2 and TRBJ2-7; no firm D call. This CDR3 has 14 residues. Trimming left V 1 base short and J 3 bases short, with 10 bases between. Germline lookup yields CDR1 SGHTA and CDR2 FQGNSA. The complete variable domain, with remaining parts taken from reference TRBV7-2 and TRBJ2-7, reads GAGVSQSPSNKVTEKGKDVELRCDPISGHTALYWYRQSLGQGLEFLIYFQGNSAPDKSGLPSDRFSAERTGGSVSTLTIQRTQQEDSAVYLCASSLGLAGYEQYFGPGTRLTVT.